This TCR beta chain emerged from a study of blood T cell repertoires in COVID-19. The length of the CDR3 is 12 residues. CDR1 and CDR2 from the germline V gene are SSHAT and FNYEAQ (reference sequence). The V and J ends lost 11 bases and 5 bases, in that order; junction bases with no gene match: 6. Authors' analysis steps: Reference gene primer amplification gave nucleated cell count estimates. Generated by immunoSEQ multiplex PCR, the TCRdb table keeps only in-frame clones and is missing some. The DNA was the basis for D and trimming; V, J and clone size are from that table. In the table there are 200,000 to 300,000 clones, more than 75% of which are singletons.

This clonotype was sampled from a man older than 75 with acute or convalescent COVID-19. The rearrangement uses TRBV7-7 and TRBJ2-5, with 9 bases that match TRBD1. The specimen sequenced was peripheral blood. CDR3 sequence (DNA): TGTGCCGCTGGACAGGGGTGGGAGACCCAGTACTTC. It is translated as CAAGQGWETQYF.